Listed below are T cell receptor beta chains from one sample, sequenced in a study of a mutant IDH1 vaccine in newly diagnosed glioma. The method was immunoSEQ multiplex PCR; TCRdb's version includes in-frame clones alone and lacks a portion of them. The table lists 95,000 to 100,000 clones, about 90% of them singletons. The input for sequencing was PBMCs, taken from a glioma patient treated with radiotherapy, temozolomide or both. The receptors come from a woman aged 50 to 60 with glioma. The CDR3 runs from the conserved cysteine through the conserved F or W. The order of the fields is D gene, J gene, clone size, V gene, CDR3 DNA, CDR3 protein. A D gene is named only where the DNA matches it firmly. Some rows mark clone size as missing; the rest say once, few, many or name a class of expanded clone.

>TRBD2|TRBJ2-2|-|TRBV5-4
TGTGCCAGCCGCCGGACTAGCGCGAACACCGGGGAGCTGTTTTTT
CASRRTSANTGELFF
>TRBD2|TRBJ2-2|-|TRBV14
TGTGCCAGCAGCCACCGATGGACTAAGCGGGAGTACACCGGGGAGCTGTTTTTT
CASSHRWTKREYTGELFF
>-|TRBJ1-4|-|TRBV30
TGTGCCTGGACTATCCAAGGGGGGGGTGAAAAACTGTTTTTT
CAWTIQGGGEKLFF
>TRBD2|TRBJ2-7|-|TRBV18
TGTGCCAGCTCCCGGACTAGCCCTCTCGACGAGCAGTACTTC
CASSRTSPLDEQYF
>-|TRBJ2-5|-|TRBV5-1
TGCGCCAGCAGCCAGGGTGGGCAAGAGACCCAGTACTTC
CASSQGGQETQYF
>TRBD1|TRBJ1-1|-|TRBV6-5
TGTGCCAGCAGTTACGCCTCAACAGGGGTAACTGAAGCTTTCTTT
CASSYASTGVTEAFF
>-|TRBJ2-7|-|TRBV19
TGTGCCAGTAGTATTGGGTTGAGATACGAGCAGTACTTC
CASSIGLRYEQYF
>TRBD1|TRBJ1-1|-|TRBV27
TGTGCCAGCCTGGGGACAGGGGTAACTGAAGCTTTCTTT
CASLGTGVTEAFF
>-|TRBJ2-6|-|TRBV19
TGTGCCAGTACTACCATAAGGGGTTCAGGGGCCAACGTCCTGACTTTC
CASTTIRGSGANVLTF
>-|TRBJ2-1|-|TRBV19
TGTGCCAGTAGTATCAGCCCCCTGAGGCATGAGCAGTTCTTC
CASSISPLRHEQFF
>-|TRBJ2-5|-|TRBV6-6
TGTGCCAGCAGCCCCGGGGGAGGCCAAGAGACCCAGTACTTC
CASSPGGGQETQYF
>TRBD2|TRBJ2-3|-|TRBV9
TGTGCCAGCAGCGTAGCTACAGCGGGAGGGCCCGGAGATACGCAGTATTTT
CASSVATAGGPGDTQYF
>-|TRBJ2-5|once|TRBV10-1
TGCGCCAGCAGTGACCCGACAGGGACCCAGTACTTC
CASSDPTGTQYF
>TRBD2|TRBJ2-7|-|TRBV9
TGTGCCAGCAGCCCCGTAGCGGGAGAAGTTTACGAGCAGTACTTC
CASSPVAGEVYEQYF
>TRBD2|TRBJ2-1|-|TRBV28
TGTGCCAGCAGACCCCGAGAGGGACTATGGTACAATGAGCAGTTCTTC
CASRPREGLWYNEQFF
>-|TRBJ2-1|few|TRBV10-1
TGCGCCAGCAGTGAGTGGGGGAGCTCCTACAATGAGCAGTTCTTC
CASSEWGSSYNEQFF
>TRBD2|TRBJ2-3|-|TRBV7-8
TGTGCCAGCACAGCATACGGTGGGACTAGAGCAGATACGCAGTATTTT
CASTAYGGTRADTQYF
>-|TRBJ2-2|-|TRBV9
TGTGCCAGCAGCCCCAGAGGGGGGAACACCGGGGAGCTGTTTTTT
CASSPRGGNTGELFF
>-|TRBJ2-5|-|TRBV9
TGTGCCAGCAGCGTAGACCAAGAGACCCAGTACTTC
CASSVDQETQYF
>TRBD1|TRBJ1-5|-|TRBV6-1
TGTGCCAGCAGTAGGACAGGGGGCTCTCAGCCCCAGCATTTT
CASSRTGGSQPQHF
>-|TRBJ2-1|-|TRBV27
TGTGCCAGCAGTTCAACCCGGGATGAGCAGTTCTTC
CASSSTRDEQFF
>-|TRBJ2-2|-|TRBV29-1
TGCAGCGTTGACTGGGGGAGTGGCACCGGGGAGCTGTTTTTT
CSVDWGSGTGELFF
>TRBD2|TRBJ2-5|-|TRBV10-2
TGCGCCAGCGGCGTTAGCGGGAAGCGTGAGACCCAGTACTTC
CASGVSGKRETQYF
>TRBD2|TRBJ2-2|-|TRBV6-5
TGTGCCAGCAGTTCCTGGGGAGGGGACACCGGGGAGCTGTTTTTT
CASSSWGGDTGELFF
>-|TRBJ2-5|-|TRBV2
TGTGCCAGCACGCAAGAGACCCAGTACTTC
CASTQETQYF
>-|TRBJ2-6|-|TRBV9
TGTGCCAGCAGCGTAGAAGCGTCTGGGGCCAACGTCCTGACTTTC
CASSVEASGANVLTF
>TRBD2|TRBJ2-1|-|TRBV7-9
TGTGCCAGCAGCTCGAAACTTCGACTAGCGGGAGGTCGAAATGAGCAGTTCTTC
CASSSKLRLAGGRNEQFF
>-|TRBJ1-6|-|TRBV11-2
TGTGCCAGCAGCTTAGTGGGCTCACGCTATAATTCACCCCTCCACTTT
CASSLVGSRYNSPLHF
>TRBD2|TRBJ2-1|-|TRBV7-9
TGTGCCAGCAGCTTAAGTGGGGGACTATACTCCTACAATGAGCAGTTCTTC
CASSLSGGLYSYNEQFF
>-|TRBJ1-1|-|TRBV13
TGTGCCAGCAGCTTTCCGGGACCCAACACTGAAGCTTTCTTT
CASSFPGPNTEAFF
>TRBD1|TRBJ1-3|-|TRBV6-1
TGTGCCAGCAGTGAAGGGATCTGGACAGGGGTCGGAAACACCATATATTTT
CASSEGIWTGVGNTIYF
>-|TRBJ2-1|-|TRBV28
TGTGCCAGCAGGGGGTTACCGGGACCCGAGCAGTTCTTC
CASRGLPGPEQFF
>TRBD2|TRBJ2-3|-|TRBV6-6
TGTGCCAGCACCGAACTAGCGGGAGGACGAGATACGCAGTATTTT
CASTELAGGRDTQYF
>-|TRBJ2-3|-|TRBV7-9
TGTGCCAGCAGCTTAGCGCCCCCCGGGGACACAGATACGCAGTATTTT
CASSLAPPGDTDTQYF
>TRBD1|TRBJ1-5|once|TRBV19
TGTGCCAGTAGTTTCAGACAGGGGGAAAGCAATCAGCCCCAGCATTTT
CASSFRQGESNQPQHF
>-|TRBJ1-1|-|TRBV7-8
TGTGCCAGCAGCGCGGGACAGAACACTGAAGCTTTCTTT
CASSAGQNTEAFF
>-|TRBJ2-1|-|TRBV5-4
TGTGCCAGCAGCTCTGTCGGGGGGCCCCTCTACAATGAGCAGTTCTTC
CASSSVGGPLYNEQFF
>-|TRBJ1-2|-|TRBV5-1
TGCGCCAGCAGCCCAACCGGGGCGACTAACTATGGCTACACCTTC
CASSPTGATNYGYTF
>TRBD2|TRBJ2-1|-|TRBV15
TGTGCCACCAGCAGAGCGCTAGCGGGAGTGAAGTCCTACAATGAGCAGTTCTTC
CATSRALAGVKSYNEQFF
>-|TRBJ2-3|-|TRBV7-9
TGTGCCAGCAGCCCCCTGGGGCCAGATACGCAGTATTTT
CASSPLGPDTQYF
>-|TRBJ2-7|-|TRBV18
TGTGCCAGCTCACCACCCTCGGGGGGCAGCTCCTACGAGCAGTACTTC
CASSPPSGGSSYEQYF